This TCR beta chain was recovered during a study of T cell repertoires in cytomegalovirus infection. Study-wide context: It can be stated that public TCR beta signatures indicated CMV infection as well as a matching HLA type. Study-wide results and limits: HLA-C-restricted TCR beta clonotypes specific for CMV led the ex vivo response. Cumulative frequency (of public TCR beta family members) identified carriers of CMV plus the relevant HLA.

Trimming stripped 9 bases from V and 6 bases from J, with 19 bases between. Germline CDR1 and CDR2: SNHLY and FYNNEI. This CDR3 region has 14 residues. TCRdb reprocessed the reads with MiXCR, giving one entry per CDR3 protein. The sample records about 770,000 distinct CDR3 sequences, approximately 32% being singletons. This clonotype appeared a few times. The target antigen is unknown. The sample here was cultured CD8+ T cells from PBMCs, taken from culture after CMV antigen stimulation. The chain links TRBV2 to TRBJ2-3; tentatively, D is TRBD2 (6 bases). The clonotype originates from a human donor in good health (CMV status not recorded). Some clones in this sample may be carry-over from other donors' samples. In DNA, the CDR3 is TGTGCCAGTCCGGGGGACTCAATTCGGGATACGCAGTATTTT. Encoded protein: CASPGDSIRDTQYF. Drawing the rest from reference TRBV2 and TRBJ2-3, the complete variable domain is EPEVTQTPSHQVTQMGQEVILRCVPISNHLYFYWYRQILGQKVEFLVSFYNNEISEKSEIFDDQFSVERPDGSNFTLKIRSTKLEDSAMYFCASPGDSIRDTQYFGPGTRLTVL.